This T cell receptor beta chain was obtained from a study of shared clonotypes between healthy human individuals. Study-level findings and limits: Lower generation probabilities were found for non-shared clonotypes than for those shared by all four donors.

CDR1 is SGHVS and CDR2 is FNYEAQ in the germline V gene. Trimming shortened V by 1 base and J by 1 base, and 6 bases separated the two germline ends. The CDR3 has 14 residues. The table came from immunoSEQ multiplex PCR; TCRdb's copy has only in-frame clones and leaves some out. Here the sample spans about 870,000 clones, 80% to 95% being singletons. Terminally differentiated effector memory CD45RA+ cells were excluded from the naive CD8 cells, which were CD45RO-negative and positively selected for CCR7. For this clone: Its antigen remains unknown.

The chain is built from TRBV7-6 and TRBJ2-3; D ambiguous. This receptor was taken from a man aged 25-45 years in good health. Specimen: naive CD8+ T cells sorted from blood. The CDR3 loop reads CASSLDFGTDTQYF. The CDR3 region has the DNA TGTGCCAGCAGCTTAGACTTTGGCACAGATACGCAGTATTTT.